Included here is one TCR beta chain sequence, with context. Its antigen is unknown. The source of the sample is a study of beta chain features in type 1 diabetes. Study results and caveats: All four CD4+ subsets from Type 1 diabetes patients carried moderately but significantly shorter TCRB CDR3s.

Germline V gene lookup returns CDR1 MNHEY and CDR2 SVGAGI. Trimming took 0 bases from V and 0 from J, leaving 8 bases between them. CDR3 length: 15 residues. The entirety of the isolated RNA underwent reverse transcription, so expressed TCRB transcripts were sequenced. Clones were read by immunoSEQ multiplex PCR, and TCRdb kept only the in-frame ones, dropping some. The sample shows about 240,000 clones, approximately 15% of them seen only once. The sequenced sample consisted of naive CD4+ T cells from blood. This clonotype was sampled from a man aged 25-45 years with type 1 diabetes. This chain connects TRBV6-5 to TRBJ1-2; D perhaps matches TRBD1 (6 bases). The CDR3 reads CASSYSTGSNYGYTF. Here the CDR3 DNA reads TGTGCCAGCAGTTACTCCACAGGGTCTAACTATGGCTACACCTTC.